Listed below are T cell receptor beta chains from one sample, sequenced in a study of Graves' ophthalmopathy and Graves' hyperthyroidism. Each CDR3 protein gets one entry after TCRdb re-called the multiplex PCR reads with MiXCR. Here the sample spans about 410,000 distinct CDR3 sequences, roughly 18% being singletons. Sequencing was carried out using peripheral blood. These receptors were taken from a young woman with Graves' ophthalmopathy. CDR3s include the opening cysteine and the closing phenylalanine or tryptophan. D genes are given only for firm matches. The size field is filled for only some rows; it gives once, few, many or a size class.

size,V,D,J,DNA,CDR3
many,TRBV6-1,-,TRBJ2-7,TGTGCCAGCAGTACATACGAGCAGTACTTC,CASSTYEQYF
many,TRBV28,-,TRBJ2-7,TGTGCCAGCAGTTGGGGTCGACAGGAAACCTACGAGCAGTACTTC,CASSWGRQETYEQYF
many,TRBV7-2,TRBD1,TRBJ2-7,TGTGCCAGCTCCAGGGGGCTAGCGCTTGCCGAGCAGTACTTC,CASSRGLALAEQYF
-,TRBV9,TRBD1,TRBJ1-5,TGTGCCAGCAGCGTGGGACAGAACAATCAGCCCCAGCATTTT,CASSVGQNNQPQHF
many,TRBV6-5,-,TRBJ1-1,TGTGCCAGCAGTTACTCTAGGGGGGTTGGAGGCACTGAAGCTTTCTTT,CASSYSRGVGGTEAFF
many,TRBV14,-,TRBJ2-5,TGCGCCAGCAGCCAAGATTTGGGGGTTAAAGAGACCCAGTACTTC,CASSQDLGVKETQYF
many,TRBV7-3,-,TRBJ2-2,TGTGCCAGCAGCCTGGGTGGGGCGGCGAACACCGGGGAGCTGTTTTTT,CASSLGGAANTGELFF
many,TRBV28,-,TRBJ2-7,TGTGCCAGCAGTTTCCAGCGCCACGAGCAGTACTTC,CASSFQRHEQYF
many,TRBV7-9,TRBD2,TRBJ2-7,TGTGCCAGCAGTCACGGACTAGGCTCCTACGAGCAGTACTTC,CASSHGLGSYEQYF
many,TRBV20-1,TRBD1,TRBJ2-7,TGCAGTGCTAGGGGGACAGAGGGCAACGAGCAGTACTTC,CSARGTEGNEQYF